This paragraph covers one T cell receptor beta chain sequence. Use of 60 Vbeta and 13 Jbeta primers characterized the PCR. Assay used: immunoSEQ multiplex PCR; TCRdb lists only in-frame clones, some missing. The data show 100,000 to 150,000 clones, 60% to 75% seen once. The sample is drawn from a study of cytomegalovirus exposure and HLA in healthy donors. Germline V gene sequence: CDR1 SGHVS, CDR2 FQNEAQ. The CDR3 has 15 amino acids. V lost 6 bases to trimming and J lost 4 bases; unmatched junction nucleotides: 8. The receptor comes from a woman between 50 and 59 years old in good health and CMV-seropositive. The V call is TRBV7-8, the J call TRBJ1-3, with TRBD1 identical over 8 bases. The sample consisted of PBMCs. CDR3 DNA: TGTGCCAGCAGTGATGGACAGGGAACGGGAAACACCATATATTTT. Residues: CASSDGQGTGNTIYF.